Presented here are 26 T cell receptor beta chains from one specimen sequenced in a study of technical replicates of blood from a handful of donors. Assay: immunoSEQ multiplex PCR; the TCRdb copy retains only in-frame clones and omits some. The profile shows around 76,000 clones, approximately 98% of them singletons. The sequencing input was T cells isolated from PBMCs. The receptors stem from a human donor in good health.

A remark on this clone: A read error may account for a junction end that differs from germline. V usage is TRBV5-1 and J usage is TRBJ1-1; D is possibly TRBD1 (6 bases). CDR1 is SGHRS, CDR2 YFSETQ, per germline. This CDR3 is built from 14 residues. The CDR3 nucleotides read TGCGCCAGCAGTTTGGACAGTTTGAACACTGAAGCTTTCTTT. Encoded protein: CASSLDSLNTEAFF.

V usage is TRBV11-3 and J usage is TRBJ2-5, with 9 bases matching TRBD1. Germline CDR1 SGHNT, CDR2 YENEEA. Trimming took 5 bases from V and 5 from J; bases not matched to a gene: 12. There are 16 residues in the CDR3. CDR3 in DNA: TGTGCCAGCAGCCCCTACGGGGACAGGGCTTTGGAGACCCAGTACTTC. This gives the protein CASSPYGDRALETQYF.

V and J are TRBV7-3 and TRBJ2-1, with 11 nucleotides matching TRBD2. The ends lost 5 bases at V and 9 bases at J; junction bases unmatched: 9. This CDR3 is built from 15 residues. Germline assignment: CDR1 SGHTA and CDR2 FQGTGA. CDR3 bases: TGTGCCAGCAGCACAATGCCTAGCGGGGGGCTTGAGCAGTTCTTC. Amino acid sequence: CASSTMPSGGLEQFF. The full variable domain, with the rest looked up from reference TRBV7-3 and TRBJ2-1, is GAGVSQTPSNKVTEKGKYVELRCDPISGHTALYWYRQSLGQGPEFLIYFQGTGAADDSGLPNDRFFAVRPEGSVSTLKIQRTERGDSAVYLCASSTMPSGGLEQFFGPGTRLTVL.

This clone was seen once. The chain is built from TRBV27 and TRBJ1-4; D unclear. The V gene's germline CDR1 is MNHEY and CDR2 SMNVEV (reference sequence). CDR3 length equals 17 residues. The V end lost 4 bases, the J end lost 8 bases, and 23 bases lay between the germline ends. CDR3 sequence reads: CASSYDYSGPRGEKLFF. The CDR3 DNA is TGTGCCAGCAGTTACGATTATTCCGGGCCTCGAGGGGAAAAACTGTTTTTT.

The chain has TRBV5-1 and TRBJ2-3; 8 nucleotides align to TRBD2. V was clipped by 2 bases and J by 0 bases; unmatched bases: 11. Per the germline V gene, CDR1 is SGHRS and CDR2 is YFSETQ. CDR3 length: 18 amino acids. In DNA form, the CDR3 reads TGCGCCAGCAGCTTAACCGGTAGCGGGACTACTAGCACAGATACGCAGTATTTT. It codes for CASSLTGSGTTSTDTQYF.

This clone was detected only once. As DNA, the CDR3 is TGCGCCAGCAGCCCCGAAGGTACAGGGGGCCCTTATGGCTACACCTTC. This codes for CASSPEGTGGPYGYTF. The rearrangement joins TRBV5-1 to TRBJ1-2; 9 bases map to TRBD1. The ends lost 4 bases at V and 5 bases at J; junction bases unmatched: 12. The CDR3 is 16 residues long. Germline CDR1 and CDR2: SGHRS and YFSETQ. The whole variable domain, remainder taken from reference TRBV5-1 and TRBJ1-2, is KAGVTQTPRYLIKTRGQQVTLSCSPISGHRSVSWYQQTPGQGLQFLFEYFSETQRNKGNFPGRFSGRQFSNSRSEMNVSTLELGDSALYLCASSPEGTGGPYGYTFGSGTRLTVV.

The gene calls are TRBV7-9 and TRBJ1-1, with TRBD1 identical over 7 bases. Germline-derived CDR1 and CDR2 are SEHNR and FQNEAQ (reference sequence). The CDR3 loop spans 14 amino acids. Trimming at V came to 6 bases and at J to 7 bases, leaving 11 bases not matched to a gene. CDR3 DNA sequence: TGTGCCAGCAGTCACCCCGGACAGGTCAATGAAGCTTTCTTT. Amino acid sequence: CASSHPGQVNEAFF.

This chain connects TRBV30 to TRBJ2-5; the D gene is possibly TRBD2 (6 bases). This CDR3 region has 13 residues. Trimming pared 0 bases from V and 5 bases from J, leaving 10 bases between. Germline V CDR1 and CDR2: GTSNPN, SVGIG (reference sequence). In DNA form, the CDR3 reads TGTGCCTGGAGTGTACGACTAGGGGAGACCCAGTACTTC. Translating gives CAWSVRLGETQYF.

The CDR3 reads CATTEGQGRAYEQYF. The CDR3 nucleotides read TGTGCCACCACGGAGGGTCAGGGCAGGGCATACGAGCAGTACTTC. The chain recombines TRBV10-3 with TRBJ2-7; D perhaps matches TRBD2 (6 bases). The CDR3 consists of 15 residues. Germline values: CDR1 ENHRY, CDR2 SYGVKD. V lost 10 bases, J lost 4 bases, and 23 bases lay in between.

The V gene is TRBV6-5, the J gene TRBJ2-3; 7 bases map to TRBD2. This CDR3 has 16 residues. The trim removed 0 bases at V and 5 bases at J, leaving 8 bases unmatched. In germline, CDR1 is MNHEY, CDR2 SVGAGI. In DNA, the CDR3 is TGTGCCAGCAGTTACTCGACCGGGAGGTACAGAGATACGCAGTATTTT. Translating gives CASSYSTGRYRDTQYF.

The chain recombines TRBV5-4 with TRBJ2-2, with 7 positions matching TRBD1. From germline, CDR1 is SGHNT and CDR2 YYREEE (reference sequence). The V and J ends lost 5 bases and 6 bases, in that order; junction bases with no gene match: 4. The CDR3 covers 13 residues. CDR3 sequence reads: CASRRQGSGELFF. DNA for the CDR3: TGTGCCAGCAGGAGACAGGGATCCGGGGAGCTGTTTTTT.

Written as DNA, the CDR3 is TGTGCCAGCAGATCTGGAGGGATAGAAGGACTCACAGATACGCAGTATTTT. Amino acids: CASRSGGIEGLTDTQYF. The chain is built from TRBV9 and TRBJ2-3, with D possibly being TRBD2 (6 bases). CDR1 is SGDLS and CDR2 is YYNGEE in the germline V gene. Trimming shortened V by 5 bases and J by 2 bases, and 21 bases separated the two germline ends. CDR3 length: 17 residues. Full variable domain (rest looked up from reference TRBV9 and TRBJ2-3): DSGVTQTPKHLITATGQRVTLRCSPRSGDLSVYWYQQSLDQGLQFLIQYYNGEERAKGNILERFSAQQFPDLHSELNLSSLELGDSALYFCASRSGGIEGLTDTQYFGPGTRLTVL.

The rearrangement joins TRBV9 to TRBJ1-1, with D possibly matching TRBD1 (5 bases). Per the germline V gene, CDR1 is SGDLS and CDR2 is YYNGEE. Trimming pared 4 bases from V and 7 bases from J, leaving 17 bases between. This CDR3 is built from 14 residues. The CDR3 DNA sequence: TGTGCCAGCAGCCCTTATCAGGGCAACGATGAAGCTTTCTTT. It is translated as CASSPYQGNDEAFF. Using reference TRBV9 and TRBJ1-1 for the parts outside the CDR3, the full variable domain is DSGVTQTPKHLITATGQRVTLRCSPRSGDLSVYWYQQSLDQGLQFLIQYYNGEERAKGNILERFSAQQFPDLHSELNLSSLELGDSALYFCASSPYQGNDEAFFGQGTRLTVV.

The rearrangement uses TRBV28 and TRBJ2-1; TRBD2 might be the D (5 bases). Trimming removed 7 bases at V and 7 bases at J, with 20 bases between. Germline values: CDR1 MDHEN, CDR2 SYDVKM. The CDR3 covers 15 residues. DNA of the CDR3: TGTGCCAGCACGGTTCGGGCTAGCAGAGGGAATGAGCAGTTCTTC. It is translated as CASTVRASRGNEQFF.

The CDR3 DNA reads TGTGCCAGCAGCAAAGAGAACAGGCAGGACTCCTACGAGCAGTACTTC. This gives the protein CASSKENRQDSYEQYF. The chain recombines TRBV21-1 with TRBJ2-7; whether TRBD1, the table's D call, matches the DNA was not checked. TRBV21-1 is an annotated pseudogene. This CDR3 contains 16 residues.

The V gene is TRBV12-5, the J gene TRBJ2-5, with 9 bases matching TRBD1. The germline V gene encodes CDR1 LGHNT and CDR2 FRNRAP. The CDR3 length is 16 residues. Trimming took 5 bases from V and 5 from J; bases not matched to a gene: 12. DNA for the CDR3: TGTGCTAGTGGTCCCGGACAGGGGATCGAATCGGAGACCCAGTACTTC. It codes for CASGPGQGIESETQYF.

V is TRBV28 and J is TRBJ1-5, with a tentative D call TRBD1 (5 bases). The CDR3 consists of 17 residues. The V gene's germline CDR1 is MDHEN and CDR2 SYDVKM. With 2 bases removed from V and 0 bases from J, the gap between germline ends came to 14 bases. For the CDR3, the DNA is TGTGCCAGCAGTTTAGTAGGGCGACAGTTTAGCAATCAGCCCCAGCATTTT. It translates to CASSLVGRQFSNQPQHF. The whole variable domain, remainder taken from reference TRBV28 and TRBJ1-5, is DVKVTQSSRYLVKRTGEKVFLECVQDMDHENMFWYRQDPGLGLRLIYFSYDVKMKEKGDIPEGYSVSREKKERFSLILESASTNQTSMYLCASSLVGRQFSNQPQHFGDGTRLSIL.

The chain carries TRBV6-6 and TRBJ2-3; D unclear. CDR1 and CDR2 from the germline V gene are MNHNY and SVGAGI (reference sequence). The V and J ends lost 4 bases and 2 bases respectively, with 13 bases between them. The CDR3 totals 15 residues. The CDR3 reads CASSSRSAPTDTQYF. The CDR3 DNA reads as TGTGCCAGCAGTTCCCGTAGTGCTCCCACAGATACGCAGTATTTT.

The V and J genes are TRBV12-5 and TRBJ2-1; 8 nucleotides align to TRBD2. The CDR3 spans 14 residues. Trimming took 3 bases from V and 7 from J; bases not matched to a gene: 5. Per germline, CDR1 LGHNT and CDR2 FRNRAP. CDR3 bases: TGTGCTAGTGGTTTAAGAGCTAGCGGGAATGAGCAGTTCTTC. This encodes CASGLRASGNEQFF.

The rearrangement uses TRBV30 and TRBJ1-1; unclear D gene. Germline V gives CDR1 GTSNPN, CDR2 SVGIG (reference sequence). The CDR3 spans 13 residues. Trimming took 4 bases from V and 5 from J, leaving 14 bases between them. CDR3 DNA: TGTGCCTGGATGGAGGGCCATTCTACTGAAGCTTTCTTT. Protein sequence: CAWMEGHSTEAFF.

The chain recombines TRBV7-9 with TRBJ2-1; D is ambiguous. The CDR3 length is 14 residues. The germline gives CDR1 SEHNR, CDR2 FQNEAQ (reference sequence). The germline V and J ends were trimmed by 4 bases and 4 bases, with 11 bases remaining between them. The CDR3 nucleotides are TGTGCCAGCAGCTCTGAGAGAACTTACAATGAGCAGTTCTTC. Translating it yields CASSSERTYNEQFF.

This clone was recorded once. The chain has TRBV6-5 and TRBJ2-2; D may be TRBD1 (5 bases). The CDR3 totals 14 residues. Trimming cost V 6 bases and J 7 bases, with 15 bases left between them. Germline V gene lookup returns CDR1 MNHEY and CDR2 SVGAGI. CDR3 region: CASSWNVRGGELFF. The CDR3 DNA sequence: TGTGCCAGCAGCTGGAACGTTAGGGGCGGGGAGCTGTTTTTT.

The chain carries TRBV11-2 and TRBJ2-5; 11 bases are shared with TRBD2. Per germline, CDR1 SGHAT and CDR2 FQNNGV. V trimming: 5 bases; J trimming: 3 bases; junction bases outside the gene matches: 8. CDR3 length equals 16 residues. DNA for the CDR3: TGTGCCAGCAGCCCCGGGGCACTAGCGGGAGAAGAGACCCAGTACTTC. Translation gives CASSPGALAGEETQYF.

The V call is TRBV30, the J call TRBJ2-1; weak D call: TRBD2 (6 bases). V was cut by 5 bases and J by 7 bases, with 12 bases left in between. Per the germline V gene, CDR1 is GTSNPN and CDR2 is SVGIG (reference sequence). The CDR3 has 12 residues. CDR3 residues: CAWRTSGNEQFF. In DNA, the CDR3 is TGTGCCTGGCGAACGAGCGGGAATGAGCAGTTCTTC.

V is TRBV11-3 and J is TRBJ2-7, with TRBD2 identical over 9 bases. The germline CDR1 and CDR2 sequences are SGHNT and YENEEA. The J segment lost 0 bases and the V segment lost 7 bases, leaving 7 bases of the junction unmatched. This CDR3 has 15 residues. This chain's CDR3 is CASKTTSGFSYEQYF. DNA of the CDR3: TGTGCCAGCAAGACGACTAGCGGCTTCTCCTACGAGCAGTACTTC.

This chain links TRBV10-3 with TRBJ2-3, with D maybe TRBD2 (5 bases). CDR1 and CDR2 from the germline V gene are ENHRY and SYGVKD. V lost 0 bases and J 2 bases, leaving 9 bases between the germline ends. The CDR3 has 15 residues. CDR3 bases: TGTGCCATCAGTGAGTCGCAGCGGCCCACAGATACGCAGTATTTT. Protein: CAISESQRPTDTQYF.